This is a list of T cell receptor beta chains from one sample in a study of blood T cell repertoires in COVID-19. Sequenced by immunoSEQ multiplex PCR; TCRdb stores in-frame clones only, minus some. Here the sample spans under 120,000 clones, around 85% being singletons. What was sequenced was peripheral blood. These receptors were obtained from a man aged 70 or older with active or convalescent COVID-19. CDR3s include the opening cysteine and the closing phenylalanine or tryptophan. A D gene is named only where the DNA matches it firmly. The size of a clone is reported for some rows only, either as once, few or many, or as a class for expanded clones.

.,TRBJ2-3,TRBD2,TRBV5-4,TGTGCCAGCAGGAGGGACTACCCCACAGATACGCAGTATTTT,CASRRDYPTDTQYF
.,TRBJ1-2,TRBD1,TRBV10-2,TGCGCCAGCAGTGAGTCCTCCGTTCGACAGGGATATGGCTACACCTTC,CASSESSVRQGYGYTF
.,TRBJ2-7,.,TRBV7-2,TGTGCCAGCAGCCTAGAGAGGGAGAGCGAGCAGTACTTC,CASSLERESEQYF
.,TRBJ2-7,.,TRBV4-2,TGTGCCAGCAGCCCAGCGAGAGGCGGGGCCTACGAGCAGTACTTC,CASSPARGGAYEQYF
.,TRBJ2-7,TRBD2,TRBV5-1,TGCGCCAGCAGCGAAAAGACTAGCACCTACGAGCAGTACTTC,CASSEKTSTYEQYF
.,TRBJ2-7,.,TRBV9,TGTGCCAGCAGCGTAGAAGGGCAGGGCAGCGAGCAGTACTTC,CASSVEGQGSEQYF
.,TRBJ1-5,TRBD1,TRBV6-1,TGTGCCAGCAGTGAACGTCAGGGGGCCCTCAATCAGCCCCAGCATTTT,CASSERQGALNQPQHF
.,TRBJ1-1,TRBD1,TRBV28,TGTGCCAGCAGTTCCCCCCGACAGGGGATGAACACTGAAGCTTTCTTT,CASSSPRQGMNTEAFF
.,TRBJ1-1,TRBD1,TRBV30,TGTGCCTGCTACCAGGGGGCGCGGGCTGAAGCTTTCTTT,CACYQGARAEAFF
.,TRBJ1-2,.,TRBV10-3,TGTGCCATCAGTGAGAGGCAGGCTAACTATGGCTACACCTTC,CAISERQANYGYTF
.,TRBJ1-1,.,TRBV28,TGTGCCAGCAGTTTAGGGGGCGAATCTTTCACTGAAGCTTTCTTT,CASSLGGESFTEAFF
.,TRBJ1-5,TRBD1,TRBV27,TGTGCCAGCAGTTCGGGACAGGTCAATCAGCCCCAGCATTTT,CASSSGQVNQPQHF
.,TRBJ2-7,.,TRBV24-1,TGTGCCACCAGTGATTTGCGAAACGGGGGTGACGAGCAGTACTTC,CATSDLRNGGDEQYF
.,TRBJ1-4,.,TRBV19,TGTGCCAGTAGTTCTGCAACTAATGAAAAACTGTTTTTT,CASSSATNEKLFF
.,TRBJ2-7,.,TRBV5-5,TGTGCCAGCAGCTCGTCTCGGGTTTCGTACGAGCAGTACTTC,CASSSSRVSYEQYF
.,TRBJ2-4,.,TRBV30,TGTGCCTGGAACCTACAGGGTGGAGGCATTCAGTACTTC,CAWNLQGGGIQYF
once,TRBJ2-3,.,TRBV5-1,TGCGCCAGCACCCTTGATACCTTGAGAGATACGCAGTATTTT,CASTLDTLRDTQYF
.,TRBJ1-3,.,TRBV19,TGTGCCAGTAGTATGTTTCAGGGTGGAAACACCATATATTTT,CASSMFQGGNTIYF
.,TRBJ2-1,TRBD2,TRBV2,TGTGCCAGCATGACTAGCGGGGCGACCCTGCTATCCTACAATGAGCAGTTCTTC,CASMTSGATLLSYNEQFF
.,TRBJ1-2,.,TRBV18,TGTGCCAGCTCACCCGCGGTTTCCTATGGCTACACCTTC,CASSPAVSYGYTF
.,TRBJ2-3,TRBD2,TRBV19,TGTGCCAGTAGACTAGCGGGGGACACAGATACGCAGTATTTT,CASRLAGDTDTQYF
.,TRBJ1-3,TRBD1,TRBV28,TGTGCCAGCAGTTCCCCGGGACAGGGTTCTGGAAACACCATATATTTT,CASSSPGQGSGNTIYF
once,TRBJ2-4,TRBD2,TRBV13,TGTGCCAGCAGCTTCACTAGACTAGCGCGCGAAAACATTCAGTACTTC,CASSFTRLARENIQYF
few,TRBJ2-2,TRBD1,TRBV6-5,TGTGCCAGCGGACAGGGGGGCACCGGGGAGCTGTTTTTT,CASGQGGTGELFF
.,TRBJ2-3,.,TRBV9,TGTGCCAGCAGCGTAGGGGCGGGGGCGAGCACAGATACGCAGTATTTT,CASSVGAGASTDTQYF
many,TRBJ1-3,.,TRBV4-1,TGCGCCAGCAGCCAGGCCCAGGGATACACCATATATTTT,CASSQAQGYTIYF
.,TRBJ2-1,TRBD2,TRBV11-3,TGTGCCAGCAGCTTAGGCGGGGGGGCCACGAATGAGCAGTTCTTC,CASSLGGGATNEQFF
.,TRBJ1-2,.,TRBV6-6,TGTGCCAGCAGCGTCGGCGGGGCACAGTATGGCTACACCTTC,CASSVGGAQYGYTF
.,TRBJ1-5,.,TRBV5-6,TGTGCCAGCAGCTTTGAGGGTCAGCCCCAGCATTTT,CASSFEGQPQHF
.,TRBJ1-6,.,TRBV28,TGTGCCAGCACCTTAATGAGGGATTCACCCCTCCACTTT,CASTLMRDSPLHF
.,TRBJ1-1,.,TRBV6-5,TGTGCCAGCAGTTACCGACAGACAGCTACTGAAGCTTTCTTT,CASSYRQTATEAFF
few,TRBJ2-5,TRBD2,TRBV19,TGTGCCAGTAGTAAGGGTAGCGGGATGCAAGAGACCCAGTACTTC,CASSKGSGMQETQYF
.,TRBJ2-3,.,TRBV5-1,TGCGCCAGCAGTCGGGCGGGTGGCACAGATACGCAGTATTTT,CASSRAGGTDTQYF
.,TRBJ2-1,.,TRBV2,TGTGCCATCGGATCAGCCGCTAGCTCCTACAATGAGCAGTTCTTC,CAIGSAASSYNEQFF
.,TRBJ2-5,TRBD1,TRBV5-1,TGCGCCAGCAGCCGGACAGGGGCAGAGACCCAGTACTTC,CASSRTGAETQYF
once,TRBJ2-7,.,TRBV7-2,TGTGCCAGCAGCTTAAGCCGGACAGTGTCGTACTTC,CASSLSRTVSYF
few,TRBJ2-1,TRBD2,TRBV3-1/TRBV3-2,TGTGCCAGCAGCCAAGCCGGCGGGCTAGCGGGAGCGCAGTTCTTC,CASSQAGGLAGAQFF
.,TRBJ2-1,.,TRBV12-5,TGTGCTAGTGGTGGCTTTGCCAGCAGGTCTGGCGACTCCTACAATGAGCAGTTCTTC,CASGGFASRSGDSYNEQFF
.,TRBJ2-2,.,TRBV18,TGTGCCAGCTCACCAGGACAGGGAGGGACCGGGGAGCTGTTTTTT,CASSPGQGGTGELFF
.,TRBJ1-2,TRBD1,TRBV19,TGTGCCAGCCAGACAGGGAGTTCTGTTAACTATGGCTACACCTTC,CASQTGSSVNYGYTF
.,TRBJ2-1,TRBD1,TRBV7-9,TGTGCCAGCAGCTTAGAGGGGACAGGAAACCGAATCTATGAGCAGTTCTTC,CASSLEGTGNRIYEQFF
.,TRBJ2-3,TRBD2,TRBV3-1/TRBV3-2,TGTGCCAGCAGCCAAGGTAGCCTAGCGGGACTGGGTACGCAGTATTTT,CASSQGSLAGLGTQYF
.,TRBJ2-7,.,TRBV10-1,TGCGCCAGCAGTGAGCCGGGGACTGGAATCTACGAGCAGTACTTC,CASSEPGTGIYEQYF
.,TRBJ2-1,.,TRBV10-3,TGTGCCATCAGTGAGTCACGGCTAGCAGACTACAATGAGCAGTTCTTC,CAISESRLADYNEQFF
.,TRBJ1-3,.,TRBV28,TGTGCCAGCAGTTGGGGGGACACCATATATTTT,CASSWGDTIYF